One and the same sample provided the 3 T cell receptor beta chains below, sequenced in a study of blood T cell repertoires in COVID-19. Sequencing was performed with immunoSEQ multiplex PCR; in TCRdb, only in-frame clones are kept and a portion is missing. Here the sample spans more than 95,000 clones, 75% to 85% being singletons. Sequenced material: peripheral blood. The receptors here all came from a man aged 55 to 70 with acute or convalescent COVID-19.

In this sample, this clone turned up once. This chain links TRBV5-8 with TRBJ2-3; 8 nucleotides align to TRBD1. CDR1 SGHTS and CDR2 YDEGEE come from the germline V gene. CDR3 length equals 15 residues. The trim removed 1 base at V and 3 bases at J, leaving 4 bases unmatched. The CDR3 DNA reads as TGTGCCAGCAGCTTGCAGGGGGCCAAAACAGATACGCAGTATTTT. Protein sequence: CASSLQGAKTDTQYF.

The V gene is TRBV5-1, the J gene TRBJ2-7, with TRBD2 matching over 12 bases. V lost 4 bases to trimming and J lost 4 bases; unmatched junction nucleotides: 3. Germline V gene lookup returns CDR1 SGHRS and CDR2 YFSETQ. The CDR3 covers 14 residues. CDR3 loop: CASSNGLAGYEQYF. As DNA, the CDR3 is TGCGCCAGCAGCAACGGACTAGCGGGATACGAGCAGTACTTC.

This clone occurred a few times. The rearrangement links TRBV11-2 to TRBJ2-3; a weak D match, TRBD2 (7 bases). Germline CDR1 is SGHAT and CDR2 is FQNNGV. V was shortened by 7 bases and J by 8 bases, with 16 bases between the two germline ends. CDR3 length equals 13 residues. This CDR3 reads CASTRGAAGTQYF. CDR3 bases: TGTGCCAGCACCCGGGGGGCAGCAGGTACGCAGTATTTT.